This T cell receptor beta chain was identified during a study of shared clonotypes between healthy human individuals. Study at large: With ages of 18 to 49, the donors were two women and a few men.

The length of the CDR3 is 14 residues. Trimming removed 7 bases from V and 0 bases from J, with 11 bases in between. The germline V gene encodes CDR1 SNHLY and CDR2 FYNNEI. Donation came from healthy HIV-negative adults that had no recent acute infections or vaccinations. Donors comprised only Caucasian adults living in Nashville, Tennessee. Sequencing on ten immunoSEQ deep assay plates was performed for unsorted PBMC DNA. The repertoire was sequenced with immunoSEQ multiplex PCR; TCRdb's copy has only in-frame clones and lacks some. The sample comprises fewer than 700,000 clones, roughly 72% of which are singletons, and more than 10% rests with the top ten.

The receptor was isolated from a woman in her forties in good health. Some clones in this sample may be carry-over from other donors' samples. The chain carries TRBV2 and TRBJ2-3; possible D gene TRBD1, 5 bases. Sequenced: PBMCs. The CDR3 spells CASIREISTDTQYF. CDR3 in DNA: TGTGCCAGCATCAGGGAAATTAGCACAGATACGCAGTATTTT.